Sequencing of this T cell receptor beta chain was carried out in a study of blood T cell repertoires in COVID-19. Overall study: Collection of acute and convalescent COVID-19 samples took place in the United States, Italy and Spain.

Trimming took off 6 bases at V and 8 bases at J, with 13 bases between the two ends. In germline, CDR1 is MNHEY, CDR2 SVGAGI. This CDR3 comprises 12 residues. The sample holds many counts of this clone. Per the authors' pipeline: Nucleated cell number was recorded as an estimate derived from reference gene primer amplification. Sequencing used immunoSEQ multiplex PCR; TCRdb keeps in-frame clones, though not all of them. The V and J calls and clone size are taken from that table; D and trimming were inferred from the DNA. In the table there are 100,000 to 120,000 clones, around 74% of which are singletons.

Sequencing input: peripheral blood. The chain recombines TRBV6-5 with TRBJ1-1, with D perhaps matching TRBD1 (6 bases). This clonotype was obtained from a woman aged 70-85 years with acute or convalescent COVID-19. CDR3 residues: CASRGHPREAFF. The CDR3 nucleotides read TGTGCCAGCAGGGGACACCCTAGGGAAGCTTTCTTT.